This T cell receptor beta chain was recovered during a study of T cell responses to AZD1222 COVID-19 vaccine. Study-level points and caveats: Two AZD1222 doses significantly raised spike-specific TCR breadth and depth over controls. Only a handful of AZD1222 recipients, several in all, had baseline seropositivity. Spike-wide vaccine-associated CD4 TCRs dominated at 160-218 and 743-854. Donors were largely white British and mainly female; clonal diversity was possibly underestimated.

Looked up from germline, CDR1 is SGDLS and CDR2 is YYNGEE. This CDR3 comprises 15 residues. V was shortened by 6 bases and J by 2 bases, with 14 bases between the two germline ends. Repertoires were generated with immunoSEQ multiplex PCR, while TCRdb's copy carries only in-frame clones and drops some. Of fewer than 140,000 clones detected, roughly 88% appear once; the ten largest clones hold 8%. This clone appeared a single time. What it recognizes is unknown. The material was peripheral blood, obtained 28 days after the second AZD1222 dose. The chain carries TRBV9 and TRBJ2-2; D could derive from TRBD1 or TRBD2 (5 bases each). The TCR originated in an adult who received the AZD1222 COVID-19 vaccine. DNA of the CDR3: TGTGCCAGCACCCCCGGGGCTTTAAACACCGGGGAGCTGTTTTTT. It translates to CASTPGALNTGELFF.